This entry lists 22 T cell receptor beta chains sequenced from one sample in a study of CD8 T cells in Susac syndrome. RNA totalling roughly 0.5 to 1 ug underwent reverse transcription with random hexamers. Each CDR3 protein is one row after TCRdb ran MiXCR on the immunoSEQ multiplex PCR reads. The sample records some 180,000 distinct CDR3 sequences, 90% to 95% being singletons. The sample taken for sequencing was CD4+ T cells from PBMCs. These receptors all come from a human donor with Susac syndrome.

This chain links TRBV20-1 with TRBJ2-3, with 9 bases identical to TRBD2. Germline values: CDR1 DFQATT, CDR2 SNEGSKA (reference sequence). Trimming at V came to 1 base and at J to 0 bases, leaving 2 bases not matched to a gene. The CDR3 consists of 15 residues. CDR3 sequence: CSARGGRASTDTQYF. CDR3 in DNA: TGCAGTGCTAGAGGCGGGAGGGCTAGCACAGATACGCAGTATTTT.

V usage is TRBV5-1 and J usage is TRBJ2-7, with D possibly matching TRBD1 (6 bases). The CDR3 loop spans 13 amino acids. Trimming removed 4 bases from V and 0 bases from J, with 8 bases in between. Germline CDR1 is SGHRS and CDR2 is YFSETQ. CDR3 coding DNA: TGCGCCAGCAGCCCGGACAGCTCCTACGAGCAGTACTTC. Translating gives CASSPDSSYEQYF.

This chain connects TRBV12-3 or TRBV12-4 to TRBJ2-2; 7 nucleotides align to TRBD1. V was pared by 5 bases and J by 6 bases, with 6 bases of the junction left unmatched. The CDR3 length is 14 residues. The CDR3 region is CASSPVRGPGELFF. In DNA form, the CDR3 reads TGTGCCAGCAGTCCCGTTAGGGGGCCCGGGGAGCTGTTTTTT.

In its sample, this clonotype was seen once. V usage is TRBV20-1 and J usage is TRBJ1-5, with D unresolved. From germline, CDR1 is DFQATT and CDR2 SNEGSKA (reference sequence). The CDR3 is made up of 13 amino acids. V was clipped by 6 bases and J by 6 bases, with 15 bases between them. CDR3 region: CSAEGFQGQPQHF. DNA of the CDR3: TGCAGTGCCGAGGGCTTTCAAGGTCAGCCCCAGCATTTT.

This chain connects TRBV9 to TRBJ2-1; 9 nucleotides agree with TRBD1. CDR3 size: 15 residues. Trimming cost V 3 bases and J 9 bases; bases outside gene matches: 10. CDR1 is SGDLS and CDR2 is YYNGEE in the germline V gene. CDR3 coding DNA: TGTGCCAGCAGCGGACCTAGACAGGGGGATACTGAGCAGTTCTTC. Its translation: CASSGPRQGDTEQFF.

The chain has TRBV20-1 and TRBJ1-1; the D gene is possibly TRBD1 (5 bases). V lost 7 bases and J lost 7, with 16 bases in between. Per germline, CDR1 DFQATT and CDR2 SNEGSKA (reference sequence). This CDR3 has 12 amino acids. CDR3 loop: CSVILPGIEAFF. The CDR3 nucleotides are TGCAGTGTCATATTACCAGGGATTGAAGCTTTCTTT.

V and J are TRBV7-3 and TRBJ2-3; 8 bases are a match to TRBD1. This CDR3 has 14 residues. V lost 1 base to trimming and J lost 9 bases; unmatched junction nucleotides: 6. The V gene's germline CDR1 is SGHTA and CDR2 FQGTGA. CDR3 in DNA: TGTGCCAGCAGCTTAAGTGGACAGGGTGAGACGCAGTATTTT. Its protein product is CASSLSGQGETQYF. Complete variable domain (other parts from reference TRBV7-3 and TRBJ2-3): GAGVSQTPSNKVTEKGKYVELRCDPISGHTALYWYRQSLGQGPEFLIYFQGTGAADDSGLPNDRFFAVRPEGSVSTLKIQRTERGDSAVYLCASSLSGQGETQYFGPGTRLTVL.

The rearrangement uses TRBV6-5 and TRBJ1-6; D unclear. The CDR3 runs 17 residues. Germline-derived CDR1 and CDR2 are MNHEY and SVGAGI. The V end lost 2 bases, the J end lost 7 bases, and 18 bases lay between the germline ends. The CDR3 coding sequence is TGTGCCAGCAGTTACATAGGTGGATCTGGGAGGAATTCACCCCTCCACTTT. Translating it yields CASSYIGGSGRNSPLHF.

The chain combines TRBV5-4 with TRBJ2-3; TRBD2 matches 10 bases. Germline V gives CDR1 SGHNT, CDR2 YYREEE (reference sequence). V shed 4 bases and J 0 bases; nucleotides not matched to a gene: 5. There are 16 residues in the CDR3. CDR3 amino acids: CASSPPTSGSTDTQYF. DNA for the CDR3: TGTGCCAGCAGCCCCCCGACTAGCGGGAGCACAGATACGCAGTATTTT.

A word on this clonotype: At one end the junction does not follow the germline gene, possibly because of a read error. The chain recombines TRBV28 with TRBJ1-5; D gene unclear. CDR3 size: 11 residues. Germline CDR1 is MDHEN and CDR2 is SYDVKM. The CDR3 bases are TGTGCCAGCAGTTCTAATCACCCCCAGCATTTT. This gives the protein CASSSNHPQHF.

The V and J genes are TRBV7-8 and TRBJ1-2, with D possibly TRBD1 on 5 matching bases. Germline loops: CDR1 SGHVS, CDR2 FQNEAQ. Deletions cut 3 bases from V and 0 bases from J, with 17 bases between. The CDR3 is 17 residues long. This CDR3 is CASSLRDSIPSNYGYTF. The DNA of the CDR3 is TGTGCCAGCAGCTTGAGGGACTCCATACCTTCTAACTATGGCTACACCTTC.

The chain links TRBV4-1 to TRBJ2-3, with unresolved D. V was shortened by 1 base and J by 2 bases, with 16 bases between the two germline ends. Germline values: CDR1 MGHRA, CDR2 YSYEKL. CDR3 length: 17 amino acids. CDR3 sequence (DNA): TGCGCCAGCAGCCAAGGCCCCTTTGATAGACTCACAGATACGCAGTATTTT. It encodes CASSQGPFDRLTDTQYF.

This clonotype was seen a single time. The J gene is TRBJ2-7, the V gene TRBV6-5, with TRBD2 matching 15 bases. V lost 4 bases to trimming and J lost 3 bases; unmatched junction nucleotides: 7. The CDR3 runs to 17 residues. The germline V gene has CDR1 MNHEY and CDR2 SVGAGI. CDR3 sequence: CASSLGLAGGLSYEQYF. The CDR3 bases are TGTGCCAGCAGTTTGGGACTAGCGGGAGGATTAAGCTACGAGCAGTACTTC.

This sequence joins TRBV7-8 and TRBJ1-1; D not certain. Germline V gene data show CDR1 as SGHVS and CDR2 as FQNEAQ. CDR3 length equals 14 residues. V was shortened by 5 bases and J by 1 base, with 11 bases between the two germline ends. CDR3 protein: CASSPRVGNTEAFF. As DNA, the CDR3 is TGTGCCAGCAGCCCCCGGGTCGGGAACACTGAAGCTTTCTTT.

V is TRBV12-3 or TRBV12-4 and J is TRBJ2-7; D could derive from TRBD1 or TRBD2 (5 bases each). This CDR3 region has 15 residues. V lost 3 bases to trimming and J lost 6 bases, with 18 bases between them. CDR3 loop: CASSFLGVSVGEQYF. CDR3 in DNA: TGTGCCAGCAGTTTTTTGGGGGTTTCGGTGGGCGAGCAGTACTTC.

Written as DNA, the CDR3 is TGTGCCAGCAGCCAAGATCTGACTAGCGGGTATACGCAGTATTTT. Its protein is CASSQDLTSGYTQYF. The chain is built from TRBV3-1 and TRBJ2-3; TRBD2 agrees at 10 bases. The CDR3 has 15 amino acids. V dropped 0 bases and J dropped 7; count of bases not matched to a gene: 4. The V gene's germline CDR1 is LGHDT and CDR2 YNNKEL (reference sequence).

The V and J genes are TRBV30 and TRBJ2-2; 16 nucleotides line up with TRBD2. In germline, CDR1 is GTSNPN, CDR2 SVGIG (reference sequence). This CDR3 has 19 residues. Trimming at V came to 3 bases and at J to 7 bases, leaving 14 bases not matched to a gene. The CDR3 is CAWSSLPGLAGGPVGELFF. In DNA, the CDR3 is TGTGCCTGGAGCTCTCTCCCGGGACTAGCGGGGGGGCCTGTCGGGGAGCTGTTTTTT.

V usage is TRBV4-2 and J usage is TRBJ1-1; 10 bases match TRBD1. CDR3 length: 15 residues. V gave up 5 bases and J gave up 1 base; unmatched junction bases: 4. Looked up from germline, CDR1 is LGHNA and CDR2 is YNFKEQ. The CDR3 here is CASSTGDRGNTEAFF. CDR3 DNA: TGTGCCAGCAGCACTGGGGACAGGGGGAACACTGAAGCTTTCTTT.

The V gene is TRBV20-1, the J gene TRBJ2-1; no clear D. The CDR3 is 14 amino acids. Per germline, CDR1 DFQATT and CDR2 SNEGSKA (reference sequence). Trimming took 0 bases from V and 3 from J, leaving 9 bases between them. The DNA of the CDR3 is TGCAGTGCTAGAGATTTAGATCTCTACAATGAGCAGTTCTTC. Protein product: CSARDLDLYNEQFF.

This rearrangement joins TRBV27 to TRBJ1-2; D gene ambiguous. Germline V gene sequence: CDR1 MNHEY, CDR2 SMNVEV (reference sequence). The CDR3 sequence is 15 residues long. The V end lost 6 bases, the J end lost 5 bases, and 19 bases lay between the germline ends. CDR3 sequence reads: CASRPMAVLNYGYTF. CDR3 DNA: TGTGCCAGCAGGCCCATGGCGGTCTTAAATTATGGCTACACCTTC.

The V gene is TRBV29-1, the J gene TRBJ1-2; perhaps TRBD1 as D (5 bases). Looked up from germline, CDR1 is SQVTM and CDR2 is ANQGSEA. V was pared by 4 bases and J by 6 bases, with 15 bases between. This CDR3 comprises 13 residues. CDR3 sequence: CSVVLGPSDGYTF. The CDR3 DNA reads as TGCAGCGTTGTCCTGGGACCCTCGGATGGCTACACCTTC.

The chain has TRBV12-3 or TRBV12-4 and TRBJ2-5; TRBD1 matches at 7 bases. Losses at the gene ends were 6 bases for V and 6 bases for J; bases not matched to a gene: 7. This CDR3 is 13 amino acids long. The CDR3 DNA is TGTGCCAGCAGCCCGGACAGGCGAAAGACCCAGTACTTC. It yields the protein CASSPDRRKTQYF.